These 12 T cell receptor beta chains were sequenced from one sample in a study of control samples from healthy donors and cancer patients. Assay used: immunoSEQ multiplex PCR; TCRdb lists only in-frame clones, some missing. The profile shows 170,000 or so clones, about 91% of them singletons. Sequenced input: blood. Receptors originate from a woman aged 40 to 55 in good health.

V usage is TRBV7-3 and J usage is TRBJ2-5; TRBD2 is a possible D gene (5 bases). V lost 1 base, J lost 2 bases, and 11 bases lay in between. Germline V lookup: CDR1 SGHTA, CDR2 FQGTGA. CDR3 length equals 15 residues. The CDR3 DNA sequence: TGTGCCAGCAGCTTAAACGGGGAAAAACAAGAGACCCAGTACTTC. Its translation is CASSLNGEKQETQYF.

The chain employs TRBV5-4 and TRBJ2-2; D is undetermined. Germline CDR1 SGHNT, CDR2 YYREEE (reference sequence). The CDR3 runs 15 residues. Trimming took 6 bases from V and 0 from J, leaving 12 bases between them. The DNA of the CDR3 is TGTGCCAGCACTGCCCGTCCCCCGAACACCGGGGAGCTGTTTTTT. It codes for CASTARPPNTGELFF.

V usage is TRBV10-2 and J usage is TRBJ2-6, with no clear D. Per the germline V gene, CDR1 is WSHSY and CDR2 is SAAADI. There are 13 residues in the CDR3. Trimming took 2 bases from V and 2 from J, leaving 1 base between them. The CDR3 DNA reads TGCGCCAGCAGTGAGGCTGGGGCCAACGTCCTGACTTTC. Its translation is CASSEAGANVLTF.

The J gene is TRBJ2-2, the V gene TRBV11-3; 9 positions match TRBD1. The CDR3 loop spans 14 amino acids. Per germline, CDR1 SGHNT and CDR2 YENEEA. With 4 bases clipped from V and 4 bases from J, the junction kept 1 base outside the gene matches. The CDR3 nucleotides are TGTGCCAGCAGCTGGACAGGGGCCACCGGGGAGCTGTTTTTT. It translates to CASSWTGATGELFF.

The chain combines TRBV15 with TRBJ2-2; 10 bases agree with TRBD1. Germline CDR1 and CDR2: LNHNV and YYDKDF (reference sequence). This CDR3 region has 15 residues. Trimming cost V 9 bases and J 3 bases; bases outside gene matches: 7. CDR3 sequence (DNA): TGTGCCACTTTTCGGGGACAGGGGTACACCGGGGAGCTGTTTTTT. This encodes CATFRGQGYTGELFF.

The rearrangement uses TRBV5-6 and TRBJ1-5; D is ambiguous. Deletions cut 0 bases from V and 9 bases from J, with 13 bases between. The CDR3 runs to 14 residues. Germline V gene data show CDR1 as SGHDT and CDR2 as YYEEEE. Written as DNA, the CDR3 is TGTGCCAGCAGCTTGGGAGCCCGGCCCGGGCCCCAGCATTTT. This sequence encodes CASSLGARPGPQHF.

The gene calls are TRBV7-2 and TRBJ1-2; no reliable D call. Germline V gene sequence: CDR1 SGHTA, CDR2 FQGNSA. The CDR3 has 16 residues. The germline V and J ends were trimmed by 5 bases and 4 bases, with 20 bases remaining between them. CDR3 bases: TGTGCCAGCAGCCACAGACCGGGATCGCGCTTCTATGGCTACACCTTC. Its protein product is CASSHRPGSRFYGYTF.

The rearrangement links TRBV18 to TRBJ2-5; TRBD2 aligns across 7 bases. The germline CDR1 and CDR2 sequences are KGHSH and LQKENI. Unmatched junction bases numbered 8, after V lost 6 bases and J lost 10 bases. This CDR3 is built from 12 residues. CDR3 DNA sequence: TGTGCCAGCTCCCCCACACGGGAGGACCAGTACTTC. Translation gives CASSPTREDQYF.

The chain recombines TRBV7-8 with TRBJ2-5; no reliable D call. This CDR3 has 14 amino acids. V shed 3 bases and J shed 5 bases, with 13 bases lying between them. Germline CDR1 SGHVS, CDR2 FQNEAQ. The CDR3 DNA reads as TGTGCCAGCAGCTTCGGCCGAAGGGCCGAGACCCAGTACTTC. This codes for CASSFGRRAETQYF. Based on the CDR3 plus reference TRBV7-8 and TRBJ2-5, the full variable domain is GAGVSQSPRYKVAKRGQDVALRCDPISGHVSLFWYQQALGQGPEFLTYFQNEAQLDKSGLPSDRFFAERPEGSVSTLKIQRTQQEDSAVYLCASSFGRRAETQYFGPGTRLLVL.

The V and J genes are TRBV18 and TRBJ1-1; perhaps TRBD1 as D (6 bases). The CDR3 covers 14 residues. Germline V gene data show CDR1 as KGHSH and CDR2 as LQKENI. V lost 2 bases, J lost 4 bases, and 11 bases lay in between. CDR3 sequence (DNA): TGTGCCAGCTCACCATCAGGGGTTGGCACTGAAGCTTTCTTT. Translating it yields CASSPSGVGTEAFF.

The chain combines TRBV13 with TRBJ2-7, with 12 bases lining up with TRBD1. Germline lookup yields CDR1 PRHDT and CDR2 FYEKMQ (reference sequence). The CDR3 loop spans 18 amino acids. Trimming cost V 5 bases and J 0 bases; bases outside gene matches: 11. The CDR3 protein is CASSPPGTGGEGSYEQYF. The CDR3 DNA is TGTGCCAGCAGCCCCCCGGGGACAGGGGGCGAAGGCTCCTACGAGCAGTACTTC. The full variable domain, its missing parts supplied by reference TRBV13 and TRBJ2-7, is AAGVIQSPRHLIKEKRETATLKCYPIPRHDTVYWYQQGPGQDPQFLISFYEKMQSDKGSIPDRFSAQQFSDYHSELNMSSLELGDSALYFCASSPPGTGGEGSYEQYFGPGTRLTVT.

The chain is built from TRBV18 and TRBJ2-1; 9 positions agree with TRBD2. V was pared by 6 bases and J by 6 bases, with 12 bases of the junction left unmatched. This CDR3 spans 16 amino acids. Germline lookup yields CDR1 KGHSH and CDR2 LQKENI. This CDR3 reads CASSIAGGARANEQFF. DNA of the CDR3: TGTGCCAGCTCCATCGCGGGGGGGGCCAGAGCCAATGAGCAGTTCTTC.